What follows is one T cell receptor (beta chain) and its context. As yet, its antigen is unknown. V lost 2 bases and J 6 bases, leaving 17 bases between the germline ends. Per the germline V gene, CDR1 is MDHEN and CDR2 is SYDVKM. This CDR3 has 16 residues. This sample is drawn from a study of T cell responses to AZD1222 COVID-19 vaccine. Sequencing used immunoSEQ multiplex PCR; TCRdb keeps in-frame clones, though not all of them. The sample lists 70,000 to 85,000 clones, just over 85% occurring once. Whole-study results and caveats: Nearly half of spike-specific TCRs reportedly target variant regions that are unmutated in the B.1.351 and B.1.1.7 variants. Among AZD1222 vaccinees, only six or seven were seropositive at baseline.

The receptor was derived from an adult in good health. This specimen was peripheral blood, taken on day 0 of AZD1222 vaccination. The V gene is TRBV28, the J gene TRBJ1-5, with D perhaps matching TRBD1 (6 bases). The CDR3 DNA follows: TGTGCCAGCAGTTTAAGCGTGGGAGGGGGGGGTCAGCCCCAGCATTTT. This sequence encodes CASSLSVGGGGQPQHF.